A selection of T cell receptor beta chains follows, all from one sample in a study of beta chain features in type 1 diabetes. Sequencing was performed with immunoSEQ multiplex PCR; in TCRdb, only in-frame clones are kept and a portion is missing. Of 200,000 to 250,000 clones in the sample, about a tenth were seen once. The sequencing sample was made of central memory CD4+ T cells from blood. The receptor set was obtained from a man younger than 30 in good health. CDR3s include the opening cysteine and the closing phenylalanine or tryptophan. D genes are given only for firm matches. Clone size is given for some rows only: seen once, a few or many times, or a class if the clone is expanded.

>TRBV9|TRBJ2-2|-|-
TGTGCCAGCAGCGCGAGACCTAGCGACCCGCGGACCGGGGAGCTGTTTTTT
CASSARPSDPRTGELFF
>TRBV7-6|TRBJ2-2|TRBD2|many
TGTGCCAGCAGCTTAGTTGTAGCGGGAGAGGCCGGGGAGCTGTTTTTT
CASSLVVAGEAGELFF
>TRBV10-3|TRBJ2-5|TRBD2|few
TGTGCCATCAGTGACGCGGGAGGGGGCGAGACCCAGTACTTC
CAISDAGGGETQYF
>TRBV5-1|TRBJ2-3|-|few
TGCGCCAGCAGCTTCCAGGGGTCTGATACGCAGTATTTT
CASSFQGSDTQYF
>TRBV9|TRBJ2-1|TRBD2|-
TGTGCCAGCAGCGTAGTAGTCGGGGCGGGAGGGGATGAGCAGTTCTTC
CASSVVVGAGGDEQFF
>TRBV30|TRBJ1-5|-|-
TGTGCCTGGAGTGGGACTGTCAATCAGCCCCAGCATTTT
CAWSGTVNQPQHF
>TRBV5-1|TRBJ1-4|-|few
TGCGCCAGCAGCCTTGGGACCGAAGAGAAACTGTTTTTT
CASSLGTEEKLFF
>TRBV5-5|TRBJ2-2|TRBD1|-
TGTGCCAGCAGCGAGGGTGGACAGGAAGGCACCGGGGAGCTGTTTTTT
CASSEGGQEGTGELFF
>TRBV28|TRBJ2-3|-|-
TGTGCCAGCAGTTTGTCGGGTCGAACAAGAGATACGCAGTATTTT
CASSLSGRTRDTQYF
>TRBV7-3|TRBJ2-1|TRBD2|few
TGTGCCAGCAGCTTAACTTCAGGGACTAACTACAATGAGCAGTTCTTC
CASSLTSGTNYNEQFF
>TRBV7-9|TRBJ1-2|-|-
TGTGCCGGCCGGCGGCAGGGGCCCGCAGCTAACTATGGCTACACCTTC
CAGRRQGPAANYGYTF
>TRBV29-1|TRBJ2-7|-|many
TGCAGCGTTTCGCTAGCGCTGGGCGAGCAGTACTTC
CSVSLALGEQYF
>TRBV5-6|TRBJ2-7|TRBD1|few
TGTGCCAGCAGCCCTGGACAGGGGCCCTACGAGCAGTACTTC
CASSPGQGPYEQYF
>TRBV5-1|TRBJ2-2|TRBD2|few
TGCGCCAGCAGCCCTGCCGCTAGCGGGAACACCGGGGAGCTGTTTTTT
CASSPAASGNTGELFF
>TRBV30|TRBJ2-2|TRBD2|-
TGTGCCTGGAGTGTAAGCCCCTGGACTAGCGGGAGTCTAATCACCGGGGAGCTGTTTTTT
CAWSVSPWTSGSLITGELFF
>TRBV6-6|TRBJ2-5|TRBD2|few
TGTGCCACCACTCTGGCGGGAGGCGAGACCCAGTACTTC
CATTLAGGETQYF
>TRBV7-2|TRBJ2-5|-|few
TGTGCCAGCAGCTCTCCAGCGATCACGAAGACCCAGTACTTC
CASSSPAITKTQYF
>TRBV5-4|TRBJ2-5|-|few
TGTGCCAGCAGCTTCACCGGGGTCCAAGAGACCCAGTACTTC
CASSFTGVQETQYF
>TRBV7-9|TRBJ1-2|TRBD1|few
TGTGCCAGCAGCAAGGGACAGAGAAACTATGGCTACACCTTC
CASSKGQRNYGYTF
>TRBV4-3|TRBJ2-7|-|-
TGCGCCAGCAGCCTGGGGGGTAGCTCCTACGAGCAGTACTTC
CASSLGGSSYEQYF